The sample holds a few counts of the clone carrying this T cell receptor (beta chain). Its specificity is not known. Amplified TCR beta CDR3 regions were obtained using RNA transcripts as template. An initial RT-PCR round employing HTBI primers preceded a second-round multiplex PCR. One entry per CDR3 protein results from TCRdb running MiXCR on the multiplex PCR reads. The data contain over 500,000 distinct CDR3 sequences, 22% of them seen just once; the ten biggest clones take up approximately 7.7%. These data are taken from a study of Graves' ophthalmopathy and Graves' hyperthyroidism. General study findings and limits: Blood contained most expanded thyroid clonotypes exceeding 0.001 frequency. The model achieved 55% to 71% sensitivity and less than 75% specificity for ophthalmopathy progression.

Hyperthyroidism counted as stable given no ophthalmopathy within 18 months of follow-up. Diagnosis was based on clinical symptoms, serum thyroxine, TRAb, thyroid ultrasound and orbital computed tomography. The ends were cut back, 7 bases at V and 3 bases at J, with 19 bases in the middle. The V gene's germline CDR1 is SNHLY and CDR2 FYNNEI. The CDR3 runs 16 residues. The source of this sequence is a woman aged 18-29 years with stable Graves' hyperthyroidism. Some clones in this sample may be carry-over from other donors' samples. The sample taken for sequencing was peripheral blood. V and J are TRBV2 and TRBJ1-5; TRBD1 is a possible D gene (5 bases). CDR3 in DNA: TGTGCCAGCACCCCCAGAACGGGACTGGTCAATCAGCCCCAGCATTTT. It translates to CASTPRTGLVNQPQHF.